This T cell receptor beta chain emerged from a study of blood T cell repertoires in COVID-19. As handled by the study authors: Using reference gene primer amplification, nucleated cell counts were estimated. Sequenced by immunoSEQ multiplex PCR; TCRdb stores in-frame clones only, minus some. That table is the source of V, J and clone size, and D and trimming were worked out from the DNA. The repertoire holds approximately 300,000 clones, with more than 90% as singletons. Participants' own reports of clinical history determined their cohort assignment. This clone came up once. The CDR3 is made up of 21 amino acids. V lost 1 base and J lost 5; bases outside the gene matches: 25. The germline V gene encodes CDR1 GTSNPN and CDR2 SVGIG (reference sequence).

This clonotype was sampled from a man in his sixties who had recovered from COVID-19. This chain joins TRBV30 and TRBJ1-2, with 10 bases lining up with TRBD1. The source material was PBMCs or T cells enriched from blood (not recorded which). CDR3 in amino acids: CAWSGSLPGQGVRSARYGYTF. The CDR3 DNA reads as TGTGCCTGGAGTGGCTCACTCCCCGGACAGGGGGTAAGGAGCGCGAGATATGGCTACACCTTC.